This TCR beta chain was captured in a study of response to subunit inactivated influenza vaccine. Points from the study as a whole: Authors suggested each seasonal influenza vaccination recruits few new T cells.

The V segment lost 7 bases and the J segment 4 bases; nucleotides outside the gene matches: 12. CDR3 length equals 15 residues. Germline V lookup: CDR1 MNHEY, CDR2 SVGAGI. TCRdb analysed the RT-PCR reads with MiXCR anew, one entry per CDR3 protein. The sample records 590,000 or so distinct CDR3 sequences, 14% being singletons. Note on this clonotype: The antigen is undetermined.

The TCR originated in a man aged 50-60 years who received an inactivated influenza vaccine. The chain carries TRBV6-5 and TRBJ1-1, with 7 positions matching TRBD1. Here the sequenced sample was PBMCs from blood, taken around two weeks before vaccination. CDR3 in amino acids: CASTWDRAQGTEAFF. The CDR3, as DNA: TGTGCCAGCACTTGGGACAGAGCCCAGGGCACTGAAGCTTTCTTT.